This is a list of T cell receptor beta chains from one sample in a study of blood T cell repertoires in COVID-19. Profiled with immunoSEQ multiplex PCR; TCRdb holds only in-frame clones, not every one. This table holds 200,000 or so clones, roughly 84% found once. The sample consisted of PBMCs or T cells enriched from blood (not recorded which). These receptors were obtained from a man aged 40-50 years who had recovered from COVID-19. CDR3s include the opening cysteine and the closing phenylalanine or tryptophan. A D gene is named only where the DNA matches it firmly. Clone size is given for some rows only: seen once, a few or many times, or a class if the clone is expanded.

>NA|TRBV6-6|NA|TRBJ1-6
CASSHQGGSSYNSPLHF
TGTGCCAGCAGTCATCAGGGAGGCAGCTCCTATAATTCACCCCTCCACTTT
>NA|TRBV29-1|NA|TRBJ2-7
CSANRESDYEQYF
TGCAGCGCAAACCGGGAGTCAGACTACGAGCAGTACTTC
>NA|TRBV24-1|NA|TRBJ2-3
CATSDRGDHTDTQYF
TGTGCCACCAGTGACCGGGGAGACCACACAGATACGCAGTATTTT
>NA|TRBV5-8|TRBD1|TRBJ1-5
CASSLPGQNSNQPQHF
TGTGCCAGCAGCTTACCGGGACAGAATAGCAATCAGCCCCAGCATTTT
>few|TRBV2|TRBD1|TRBJ1-5
CASRETGGGGQPQHF
TGTGCCAGCAGGGAGACAGGGGGCGGAGGTCAGCCCCAGCATTTT
>NA|TRBV4-3|TRBD1|TRBJ1-6
CASSQDLDRGNSPLHF
TGCGCCAGCAGCCAAGATTTGGACAGGGGTAATTCACCCCTCCACTTT
>NA|TRBV28|TRBD1|TRBJ2-7
CASSSGQGNEQYF
TGTGCCAGCAGTTCCGGACAGGGTAACGAGCAGTACTTC
>NA|TRBV24-1|NA|TRBJ2-7
CATSDPRQGHYEQYF
TGTGCCACCAGTGACCCCCGGCAGGGGCACTACGAGCAGTACTTC
>NA|TRBV7-8|TRBD2|TRBJ2-2
CASSPTSGGAGTGELFF
TGTGCCAGCAGCCCCACTAGCGGGGGGGCGGGCACCGGGGAGCTGTTTTTT
>NA|TRBV6-1|NA|TRBJ1-2
CASSGVRLGSASRGYTF
TGTGCCAGCAGTGGAGTAAGACTTGGGTCCGCTAGCCGGGGCTACACCTTC
>NA|TRBV3-1/TRBV3-2|NA|TRBJ1-1
CASSQGQNTEAFF
TGTGCCAGCAGCCAGGGACAAAACACTGAAGCTTTCTTT
>NA|TRBV19|NA|TRBJ1-2
CASGVFGGYTF
TGTGCCAGTGGAGTTTTTGGGGGCTACACCTTC
>NA|TRBV14|TRBD1|TRBJ1-1
CASSVTGQRVEAFF
TGTGCCAGCAGCGTCACGGGACAGAGAGTTGAAGCTTTCTTT
>many|TRBV10-3|NA|TRBJ2-2
CATADNKGANTGELFF
TGTGCCACGGCCGACAACAAGGGAGCGAACACCGGGGAGCTGTTTTTT
>NA|TRBV6-6|TRBD2|TRBJ2-7
CASSSGTSGAYEQYF
TGTGCCAGCAGTTCCGGGACTAGCGGGGCCTACGAGCAGTACTTC